In this sample, the clone carrying this T cell receptor beta chain turned up many times. One entry per CDR3 protein, called by TCRdb with MiXCR from the RT-PCR reads. The sample shows almost 700,000 distinct CDR3 sequences, approximately 14% of them seen only once. The CDR3 length is 13 residues. Germline assignment: CDR1 LGHNA and CDR2 YSLEER. V dropped 0 bases and J dropped 7 bases, with 7 bases sitting between them. This clonotype was obtained from a female donor in good health, serving as a healthy control. The chain has TRBV4-3 and TRBJ2-1; D unresolved. The specimen was memory CD4+ T cells from blood. CDR3 sequence reads: CASSQEPGNEQFF. CDR3 bases: TGCGCCAGCAGCCAAGAGCCCGGGAATGAGCAGTTCTTC.